These 7 T cell receptor beta chains were all obtained from the same sample, sequenced in a study of blood T cell repertoires in COVID-19. Using immunoSEQ multiplex PCR, the repertoire was profiled, and TCRdb retains in-frame clones only, with some absent. The sample lists 310,000 or so clones, about nine tenths occurring once. The sample consisted of peripheral blood. These receptors were taken from a man aged 50-60 years with active or convalescent COVID-19.

The chain links TRBV12-1 to TRBJ2-5; the DNA was not compared with TRBD2, the D call given in the table. TRBV12-1 has pseudogene status. The length of the CDR3 is 14 residues. This CDR3 is CASSFGGLEETQYF. CDR3 DNA: TGTGCCAGCAGCTTTGGTGGACTAGAGGAGACCCAGTACTTC.

V is TRBV9 and J is TRBJ1-2; D perhaps matches TRBD1 (6 bases). The germline gives CDR1 SGDLS, CDR2 YYNGEE. V lost 7 bases and J lost 6, with 16 bases in between. This CDR3 comprises 13 residues. CDR3: CASGEQGGNGYTF. The CDR3 DNA follows: TGTGCCAGCGGAGAACAGGGTGGGAATGGCTACACCTTC.

The rearrangement links TRBV6-5 to TRBJ1-2, with a tentative D call TRBD1 (5 bases). The CDR3 runs to 14 residues. V dropped 2 bases and J dropped 4 bases, with 11 bases sitting between them. The germline V gene encodes CDR1 MNHEY and CDR2 SVGAGI. CDR3 sequence: CASSYDPGPYGYTF. The CDR3 DNA reads as TGTGCCAGCAGTTACGATCCAGGGCCCTATGGCTACACCTTC.

The DNA of the CDR3 is TGTGCCAGCAGGCCCACAGGGGCTGGAAACACCATATATTTT. This encodes CASRPTGAGNTIYF. This chain uses TRBV3-1 (or the pseudogene TRBV3-2) with TRBJ1-3, with 7 bases matching TRBD1. From germline, CDR1 is LGHDT and CDR2 YNNKEL (reference sequence). The CDR3 consists of 14 residues. V lost 6 bases and J lost 2; bases outside the gene matches: 4.

V is TRBV2 and J is TRBJ2-7; maybe TRBD1 (6 bases). V lost 2 bases, J lost 6 bases, and 11 bases lay in between. The CDR3 loop spans 13 amino acids. Germline CDR1 reads SNHLY; CDR2 reads FYNNEI. The chain's CDR3 is CASSERQGSEQYF. CDR3 sequence (DNA): TGTGCCAGCAGTGAAAGGCAGGGGAGCGAGCAGTACTTC.

The rearrangement uses TRBV7-2 and TRBJ2-2; tentatively, D is TRBD1 (6 bases). The CDR3 sequence is 16 residues long. The V end was cut by 5 bases, the J end by 0 bases, with 13 bases between. The germline V gene has CDR1 SGHTA and CDR2 FQGNSA. CDR3 residues: CASSRQGISNTGELFF. CDR3 bases: TGTGCCAGCAGCCGTCAGGGGATTTCGAACACCGGGGAGCTGTTTTTT.

The chain couples TRBV19 to TRBJ2-7; 11 positions agree with TRBD2. V dropped 9 bases and J dropped 5; count of bases not matched to a gene: 18. This CDR3 contains 17 residues. The germline CDR1 and CDR2 sequences are LNHDA and SQIVND (reference sequence). CDR3 nucleotides: TGTGCCAGCCTCCCGAGGTATAGCGGGAGGGCCTTCCACGAGCAGTACTTC. Translated, it gives CASLPRYSGRAFHEQYF.